This T cell receptor (beta chain) was retrieved from a study of breast tumors, draining lymph nodes, adjacent tissues. This clonotype was seen at least ten times. Its specificity is not known. Germline values: CDR1 SGHTA, CDR2 FQGNSA. The CDR3 is 15 residues long. Trimming stripped 1 base from V and 7 bases from J, with 13 bases between. TCRdb recomputed calls from the multiplex PCR reads with MiXCR, one row per CDR3 protein. The sample has approximately 230,000 distinct CDR3 sequences, less than 40% seen once. Study-wide findings and caveats: Tumors had less TCR diversity than lymph nodes, more than nontumor tissue. Compared with basal-like, luminal-like tumors shared significantly more repertoire with nontumor tissue. Tumor T cell lymph node origin was a supported hypothesis, not proven.

Axillary draining lymph nodes of breast cancer patients supplied the node samples. Material: axillary lymph node tissue. V gene TRBV7-2 combines with J gene TRBJ2-2; D not certain. The receptor was derived from a female donor with breast cancer. Some clones in this sample may be carry-over from other donors' samples. CDR3 region: CASSLGFLGGGELFF. CDR3 nucleotides: TGTGCCAGCAGCTTAGGATTCCTTGGTGGCGGGGAGCTGTTTTTT.